A selection of T cell receptor beta chains follows, all from one sample in a study of human T cells and chemical hapten exposure. TCRdb recomputed calls from the 5' RACE reads with MiXCR, one row per CDR3 protein. The sample yields about 80,000 distinct CDR3 sequences, approximately 16% seen once. The receptors derive from a female donor in good health. Each CDR3 is given with its conserved first and last residue. Each record gives: clone size, V gene, D gene, J gene, CDR3 DNA, CDR3 protein. A D gene is named only where the DNA matches it firmly. The size of a clone is reported for some rows only, either as once, few or many, or as a class for expanded clones.

>few|TRBV28|NA|TRBJ2-3
TGTGCCAGCAGTTTAGGGAGTACCCCAGATACGCAGTATTTT
CASSLGSTPDTQYF
>NA|TRBV10-3|NA|TRBJ1-1
TGTGCCATCAGCAGGGTCATGAACACTGAAGCTTTCTTT
CAISRVMNTEAFF
>few|TRBV5-4|NA|TRBJ2-1
TGTGCCACCGGGCAAGTGGGGAGGTACAATGAGCAGTTCTTC
CATGQVGRYNEQFF
>few|TRBV5-1|TRBD2|TRBJ2-7
TGCGCCAGCAGCGGCGGGGGACCCTACGAGCAGTACTTC
CASSGGGPYEQYF
>NA|TRBV4-3|NA|TRBJ1-2
TGCGCCAGCAGCCAGTCTACAGGCGGCTCAGTACAGGGCTACACCTTC
CASSQSTGGSVQGYTF
>few|TRBV6-2/TRBV6-3|NA|TRBJ2-1
TGTGCCAGCGAAGGCAGGAGCCCGAATGAGCAGTTCTTC
CASEGRSPNEQFF
>few|TRBV24-1|NA|TRBJ2-3
TGTGCCACCAGTGATTCGCGAGGCACAGATACGCAGTATTTT
CATSDSRGTDTQYF
>NA|TRBV6-2/TRBV6-3|TRBD1|TRBJ1-4
TGTGCCAGCAGTTATCTTCCTCTCGCAGGGGGCGGAGAAAAACTGTTTTTT
CASSYLPLAGGGEKLFF
>few|TRBV19|NA|TRBJ1-2
TGTGCCAGTAGTATTAGGACAGCGAACTATGGCTACACCTTC
CASSIRTANYGYTF
>few|TRBV13|NA|TRBJ1-1
TGTGCCAGCAGCCTCCTCCAAACACCAGGGTTGGGGACTGAAGCTTTCTTT
CASSLLQTPGLGTEAFF
>few|TRBV4-2|NA|TRBJ1-2
TGTGCCAGCAGCCAAGAACGGACAGAGAACTATGGCTACACCTTC
CASSQERTENYGYTF
>few|TRBV7-2|NA|TRBJ2-1
TGTGCCAGCAGCTTAAAGGGCCCGGGTGGGACCTACTTCTACAATGAGCAGTTCTTC
CASSLKGPGGTYFYNEQFF
>few|TRBV7-2|TRBD2|TRBJ2-1
TGTGCCAGCAGCCGCACTAGCGGGGGGCTGGAGCAGTTCTTC
CASSRTSGGLEQFF
>few|TRBV6-5|TRBD2|TRBJ2-2
TGTGCCAGCAGTCTTAGCGGGGTGAACACCGGGGAGCTGTTTTTT
CASSLSGVNTGELFF
>NA|TRBV28|NA|TRBJ1-2
TGTGCCAGCAGTTTTGGGCAGCGGAATGGCTACACCTTC
CASSFGQRNGYTF
>NA|TRBV20-1|NA|TRBJ2-5
TGCAGTGCTAGTCAAGCGAAAGAGACCCAGTACTTC
CSASQAKETQYF
>few|TRBV20-1|NA|TRBJ2-2
TGCAGTGCCCCAGGGGCGGGCAACACCGGGGAGCTGTTTTTT
CSAPGAGNTGELFF
>NA|TRBV9|TRBD1|TRBJ1-1
TGTGCCAGCACCCCCCAGGGACAGGGGTACACTGAAGCTTTCTTT
CASTPQGQGYTEAFF
>NA|TRBV20-1|TRBD1|TRBJ1-1
TGCAGTGCTCCCGGATGGACAGGGGTGAACACTGAAGCTTTCTTT
CSAPGWTGVNTEAFF
>NA|TRBV20-1|TRBD1|TRBJ1-2
TGCAGTGCTAGTCAGTCCTCAGGGGGCGGCTACACCTTC
CSASQSSGGGYTF
>NA|TRBV13|NA|TRBJ2-5
TGTGCCAGCAGCTCCCGCGGGGAGCGAGAGACCCAGTACTTC
CASSSRGERETQYF
>NA|TRBV19|TRBD1|TRBJ2-4
TGTGCCAGTAGTATAGGGACAGGGTGGCAAAACATTCAGTACTTC
CASSIGTGWQNIQYF
>NA|TRBV27|TRBD1|TRBJ2-7
TGTGCCAGCAGGATAGGACAGGGGACCTCCTACGAGCAGTACTTC
CASRIGQGTSYEQYF
>NA|TRBV5-1|NA|TRBJ2-3
TGCGCCAGCAGCTTGGGACCCAGCACAGATACGCAGTATTTT
CASSLGPSTDTQYF
>many|TRBV19|TRBD2|TRBJ2-2
TGTGCCAGTACCTGGACTAGCGCCGGGGAGCTGTTTTTT
CASTWTSAGELFF
>few|TRBV9|NA|TRBJ1-2
TGTGCCAGCAGCGTTAGGGGAACCGACAGATCTAACTATGGCTACACCTTC
CASSVRGTDRSNYGYTF
>few|TRBV7-9|TRBD2|TRBJ2-5
TGTGCCAGCAGCGACCCCTTACGACTAGCGGGGGTAGAGACCCAGTACTTC
CASSDPLRLAGVETQYF
>NA|TRBV20-1|NA|TRBJ2-3
TGCAGTGCAAAGAAGACTGAGGATACGCAGTATTTT
CSAKKTEDTQYF
>NA|TRBV20-1|NA|TRBJ1-2
TGCAGTGCTAGAGCCTCAAGTCCCTGGGGCTACACCTTC
CSARASSPWGYTF
>many|TRBV6-2/TRBV6-3|TRBD1|TRBJ1-1
TGTGCCAGCAGTTATTTACCCCCGGACAGGACCTTTGAAGCTTTCTTT
CASSYLPPDRTFEAFF
>many|TRBV6-6|TRBD1|TRBJ1-1
TGTGCCAGCAGCTTGGGACAGGGTTATGAAGCTTTCTTT
CASSLGQGYEAFF
>NA|TRBV4-2|NA|TRBJ2-1
TGTGCCAGCAGCCAAGATAGGACAAAGAGCTCCTACAATGAGCAGTTCTTC
CASSQDRTKSSYNEQFF
>many|TRBV28|NA|TRBJ1-4
TGTGCCAGCAGTTCTACAACCAGGGAAAAACTGTTTTTT
CASSSTTREKLFF
>NA|TRBV12-3/TRBV12-4|NA|TRBJ1-5
TGTGCCAGCAGTTTAGGGGGCACCGGCAATCAGCCCCAGCATTTT
CASSLGGTGNQPQHF
>many|TRBV6-2/TRBV6-3|NA|TRBJ2-7
TGTGCCAGCAGTCCCCGGGCCTACGAGCAGTACTTC
CASSPRAYEQYF
>few|TRBV20-1|NA|TRBJ2-7
TGCAGTGCTAGTTGGCTAGCGACAGAAGTTTCCGAGCAGTACTTC
CSASWLATEVSEQYF
>few|TRBV3-1|NA|TRBJ2-3
TGTGCCAGCAGCCAATACAGGCAAATCGATACGCAGTATTTT
CASSQYRQIDTQYF
>few|TRBV28|NA|TRBJ1-2
TGTGCCAGCAGCCGGAGGGGACTAGACTATGGCTACACCTTC
CASSRRGLDYGYTF
>NA|TRBV6-1|NA|TRBJ1-2
TGTGCCAGCCTTTCCGAAGGGGGATATGGCTACACCTTC
CASLSEGGYGYTF
>few|TRBV30|TRBD1|TRBJ1-1
TGTGCCTGGAGGCATATGGGACAGGGTTTGGGGAGCACTGAAGCTTTCTTT
CAWRHMGQGLGSTEAFF
>NA|TRBV29-1|NA|TRBJ1-1
TGCAGCGTCGCTGGGACGGTGAACACTGAAGCTTTCTTT
CSVAGTVNTEAFF
>many|TRBV19|NA|TRBJ2-2
TGTGCCAGTAGTATGGGGGACGGAGGCACCGGGGAGCTGTTTTTT
CASSMGDGGTGELFF
>NA|TRBV20-1|NA|TRBJ1-1
TGCAGTGCTAGACCGGGGCTGATGAACACTGAAGCTTTCTTT
CSARPGLMNTEAFF
>NA|TRBV10-3|NA|TRBJ2-1
TGTGCCATCAGCGAGACGAGCTCCTACAATGAGCAGTTCTTC
CAISETSSYNEQFF
>NA|TRBV9|NA|TRBJ2-3
TGTGCCAGCAGCGTAGCCGGGGACACAGATACGCAGTATTTT
CASSVAGDTDTQYF